These 24 T cell receptor beta chains came from one sample sequenced in a study of Graves' ophthalmopathy and Graves' hyperthyroidism. RNA transcripts were the template, and TCR beta CDR3 regions were amplified from them. HTBI-primed first-round RT-PCR preceded second-round multiplex PCR. MiXCR was run by TCRdb on the multiplex PCR reads, yielding one entry per CDR3 protein. The data show nearly 400,000 distinct CDR3 sequences, with approximately 20% seen just once and 1.6% held by the top ten. Sequencing input: peripheral blood. The source is a woman younger than 30 with Graves' ophthalmopathy.

This clonotype was seen at least ten times. V gene TRBV30 combines with J gene TRBJ1-5, with 9 positions matching TRBD1. Germline V gene lookup returns CDR1 GTSNPN and CDR2 SVGIG (reference sequence). The CDR3 runs to 17 residues. Trimming removed 4 bases from V and 0 bases from J; junction bases left unmatched: 10. The CDR3 loop reads CAWKRRDRDLSNQPQHF. DNA of the CDR3: TGTGCCTGGAAACGACGGGACAGGGATCTTAGCAATCAGCCCCAGCATTTT.

V is TRBV4-1 and J is TRBJ2-7; D remains ambiguous. Trimming removed 1 base at V and 0 bases at J, with 10 bases between. The germline V gene encodes CDR1 MGHRA and CDR2 YSYEKL. The CDR3 extends over 15 amino acids. The CDR3 bases are TGCGCCAGCAGCCAAGGCCCCCGGAGCTCCTACGAGCAGTACTTC. Translating gives CASSQGPRSSYEQYF.

This clonotype occurred many times. The chain couples TRBV6-2 or TRBV6-3 to TRBJ2-2, with 7 bases lining up with TRBD1. Germline CDR1 is MNHEY and CDR2 is SVGEGT. The CDR3 totals 16 residues. J gave up 5 bases and V 6 bases, and 12 bases lay outside the gene matches. The CDR3 spells CASRHLGGRRTGELFF. Written as DNA, the CDR3 is TGTGCCAGCAGACACTTAGGGGGCCGGAGAACCGGGGAGCTGTTTTTT.

In this sample, this clonotype turned up many times. V and J are TRBV7-2 and TRBJ2-7; TRBD2 matches 10 bases. The CDR3 spans 15 residues. Germline loops: CDR1 SGHTA, CDR2 FQGNSA. V gave up 2 bases and J gave up 3 bases; unmatched junction bases: 4. For the CDR3, the DNA is TGTGCCAGCAGCTTATCTAGCGGGAGCTTCTACGAGCAGTACTTC. Amino acids: CASSLSSGSFYEQYF.

This clonotype has at least ten counts. The chain couples TRBV12-3 or TRBV12-4 to TRBJ1-6; D may be TRBD1 (5 bases). The length of the CDR3 is 14 residues. Trimming removed 6 bases from V and 0 bases from J, with 6 bases in between. DNA for the CDR3: TGTGCCAGCAGCGGGGGCTCCTATAATTCACCCCTCCACTTT. It translates to CASSGGSYNSPLHF.

This clonotype was seen many times. This sequence joins TRBV11-2 and TRBJ1-1; no clear D gene. The CDR3 is 16 residues long. The germline V gene has CDR1 SGHAT and CDR2 FQNNGV. V lost 4 bases and J lost 2, with 17 bases in between. This CDR3 is CASSSGPGDPNTEAFF. CDR3 nucleotide sequence: TGTGCCAGCAGCTCCGGACCGGGAGACCCAAACACTGAAGCTTTCTTT.

This clonotype showed up many times. The rearrangement links TRBV27 to TRBJ1-5; 9 bases are a match to TRBD1. This CDR3 is built from 13 residues. CDR1 is MNHEY, CDR2 SMNVEV, per germline (reference sequence). J gave up 8 bases and V 5 bases, and 4 bases lay outside the gene matches. CDR3 amino acids: CASSPWDREPQHF. CDR3 sequence (DNA): TGTGCCAGCAGTCCCTGGGACAGGGAGCCCCAGCATTTT.

This clonotype was counted many times. The chain carries TRBV6-5 and TRBJ1-3; no clear D. The CDR3 extends over 16 amino acids. V lost 0 bases and J 1 base, leaving 10 bases between the germline ends. The germline V gene encodes CDR1 MNHEY and CDR2 SVGAGI. CDR3 DNA sequence: TGTGCCAGCAGTTACTCAAGAGGAGGATCTGGAAACACCATATATTTT. It specifies CASSYSRGGSGNTIYF.

This clonotype occurred many times. The V and J genes are TRBV11-2 and TRBJ2-7; possibly TRBD1 for D (7 bases). The germline gives CDR1 SGHAT, CDR2 FQNNGV. V lost 6 bases and J 3 bases, leaving 27 bases between the germline ends. This CDR3 has 18 amino acids. The DNA of the CDR3 is TGTGCCAGCAGTCCCAGAGGGCAGGGGGAGGTCGGTGGCTACGAGCAGTACTTC. The encoded protein is CASSPRGQGEVGGYEQYF. Full variable domain (rest looked up from reference TRBV11-2 and TRBJ2-7): EAGVAQSPRYKIIEKRQSVAFWCNPISGHATLYWYQQILGQGPKLLIQFQNNGVVDDSQLPKDRFSAERLKGVDSTLKIQPAKLEDSAVYLCASSPRGQGEVGGYEQYFGPGTRLTVT.

This clonotype has a count of ten or more. The J gene is TRBJ2-3, the V gene TRBV7-2, with D possibly being TRBD1 (6 bases). Trimming left V 5 bases short and J 3 bases short, with 12 bases between. The germline gives CDR1 SGHTA, CDR2 FQGNSA. The CDR3 spans 14 residues. CDR3 residues: CASSHRDKTDTQYF. CDR3 DNA: TGTGCCAGCAGCCACCGGGACAAGACAGATACGCAGTATTTT. The full variable domain, its missing parts supplied by reference TRBV7-2 and TRBJ2-3, is GAGVSQSPSNKVTEKGKDVELRCDPISGHTALYWYRQSLGQGLEFLIYFQGNSAPDKSGLPSDRFSAERTGGSVSTLTIQRTQQEDSAVYLCASSHRDKTDTQYFGPGTRLTVL.

This clonotype was counted many times. This rearrangement joins TRBV6-1 to TRBJ2-7; D is tentatively TRBD1 or TRBD2 (5 bases each). CDR1 and CDR2 from the germline V gene are MNHNS and SASEGT. V was shortened by 5 bases and J by 0 bases, with 17 bases between the two germline ends. The CDR3 contains 16 residues. The CDR3 here is CASSPGEAGSSYEQYF. The CDR3 DNA reads TGTGCCAGCAGTCCTGGGGAAGCAGGGAGCTCCTACGAGCAGTACTTC.

The table lists this clonotype with many counts. This chain joins TRBV6-1 and TRBJ1-1; D may be TRBD1 (6 bases). The germline V and J ends were trimmed by 6 bases and 0 bases, with 14 bases remaining between them. The CDR3 consists of 15 residues. CDR1 is MNHNS and CDR2 is SASEGT in the germline V gene. The CDR3 DNA is TGTGCCAGCAGGAACCCAGGGGACTTGAACACTGAAGCTTTCTTT. Encoded protein: CASRNPGDLNTEAFF.

The table lists this clonotype with many counts. The chain couples TRBV12-3 or TRBV12-4 to TRBJ2-7; 9 nucleotides agree with TRBD1. The J segment lost 6 bases and the V segment lost 3 bases, leaving 6 bases of the junction unmatched. The CDR3 totals 14 residues. The CDR3 DNA is TGTGCCAGCAGTTTTTGGACAGGGGAGAGCGAGCAGTACTTC. Amino acids: CASSFWTGESEQYF.

This clonotype has a count of ten or more. V usage is TRBV20-1 and J usage is TRBJ1-1; possible D gene TRBD1, 5 bases. Trimming pared 6 bases from V and 5 bases from J, leaving 25 bases between. The CDR3 sequence is 16 residues long. CDR1 and CDR2 from the germline V gene are DFQATT and SNEGSKA (reference sequence). The CDR3 bases are TGCAGTGCCGCCGGGGCACGAGGAGGGGCGCGGACTGAAGCTTTCTTT. Residues: CSAAGARGGARTEAFF.

This clonotype showed up many times. V usage is TRBV12-3 or TRBV12-4 and J usage is TRBJ1-3; 7 bases fit TRBD1. V gave up 6 bases and J gave up 4 bases; unmatched junction bases: 6. The CDR3 is made up of 14 amino acids. The CDR3 coding sequence is TGTGCCAGCAGGGCACAGGGGTTCGGAAACACCATATATTTT. This codes for CASRAQGFGNTIYF.

This clonotype occurred many times. The V call is TRBV18, the J call TRBJ1-3; the D gene is possibly TRBD1 (6 bases). The germline V gene encodes CDR1 KGHSH and CDR2 LQKENI. Trimming shortened V by 0 bases and J by 0 bases, and 9 bases separated the two germline ends. This CDR3 is 16 amino acids long. The CDR3 bases are TGTGCCAGCTCACCACCAAGGACAGACTCTGGAAACACCATATATTTT. Translated, it gives CASSPPRTDSGNTIYF.

This clonotype occurred a few times. V is TRBV6-1 and J is TRBJ1-3; 7 bases match TRBD1. After removal of 5 bases from V and 6 bases from J, the junction contained 13 bases not matched to a gene. The CDR3 extends over 16 amino acids. Germline V gene sequence: CDR1 MNHNS, CDR2 SASEGT. CDR3 coding DNA: TGTGCCAGCAGTCTCACCGGGACAGAGTCGGCAAACACCATATATTTT. Its translation: CASSLTGTESANTIYF.

This clonotype has at least ten counts. J is TRBJ1-6 and V is TRBV10-1; a weak D match, TRBD1 (5 bases). Trimming removed 5 bases from V and 9 bases from J, with 14 bases in between. The CDR3 has 14 residues. Per the germline V gene, CDR1 is WNHNN and CDR2 is SYGVQD (reference sequence). The CDR3: CASSPDRGSSPLHF. The CDR3 region has the DNA TGCGCCAGCAGTCCCGACCGGGGGAGTTCACCCCTCCACTTT.

This chain uses TRBV18 with TRBJ2-5; 7 positions match TRBD1. This CDR3 has 13 residues. With 3 bases clipped from V and 6 bases from J, the junction kept 4 bases outside the gene matches. Per the germline V gene, CDR1 is KGHSH and CDR2 is LQKENI. Here the CDR3 reads CASSPGQDQTQYF. The CDR3 DNA reads as TGTGCCAGCTCACCTGGACAGGACCAGACCCAGTACTTC.

This clonotype was recorded at least ten times. This chain uses TRBV12-3 or TRBV12-4 with TRBJ1-5; D remains ambiguous. The CDR3 has 13 residues. With 3 bases removed from V and 3 bases from J, the gap between germline ends came to 6 bases. CDR3 sequence reads: CASSFLTNQPQHF. CDR3 sequence (DNA): TGTGCCAGCAGTTTCCTTACCAATCAGCCCCAGCATTTT.

This clonotype came up many times. The chain has TRBV5-1 and TRBJ2-7, with 12 nucleotides matching TRBD1. After removal of 4 bases from V and 3 bases from J, the junction contained 5 bases not matched to a gene. Looked up from germline, CDR1 is SGHRS and CDR2 is YFSETQ. The CDR3 is made up of 15 amino acids. DNA for the CDR3: TGCGCCAGCAGCCGGGGACAGGGGGCAGACTACGAGCAGTACTTC. As protein: CASSRGQGADYEQYF.

This clonotype was recorded at least ten times. The chain uses TRBV5-1 and TRBJ1-2, with D unresolved. V lost 3 bases to trimming and J lost 1 base, with 10 bases between them. Germline V gene sequence: CDR1 SGHRS, CDR2 YFSETQ. CDR3 length: 14 residues. CDR3 DNA: TGCGCCAGCAGCTCAGACGGGGTTAACTATGGCTACACCTTC. It encodes CASSSDGVNYGYTF.

CDR3 DNA sequence: TGTGCCAGCAGTGTATCAGGGGTTGGAGGCTACACCTTC. Encoded protein: CASSVSGVGGYTF. V is TRBV2 and J is TRBJ1-2; weak D call: TRBD1 (6 bases). The CDR3 consists of 13 residues. Trimming shortened V by 4 bases and J by 8 bases, and 14 bases separated the two germline ends. Germline assignment: CDR1 SNHLY and CDR2 FYNNEI.

This clonotype was found many times. The rearrangement joins TRBV10-1 to TRBJ2-1; 8 nucleotides line up with TRBD1. Germline CDR1 reads WNHNN; CDR2 reads SYGVQD (reference sequence). V shed 4 bases, J shed 0 bases, and the junction held 8 bases outside the gene matches. The CDR3 has 17 amino acids. CDR3 DNA sequence: TGCGCCAGCAGTGTTCGAAGACAGGGGAGCTCCTACAATGAGCAGTTCTTC. Amino acid sequence: CASSVRRQGSSYNEQFF.